Listed below are T cell receptor beta chains from one sample, sequenced in a study of control samples from healthy donors and cancer patients. TCRdb's table, derived via immunoSEQ multiplex PCR, lists solely in-frame clones and lacks some. This table has approximately 86,000 clones, around nine tenths appearing once. Sequencing input: blood. Receptors were obtained from a man aged 25 to 40 in good health. Each CDR3 is given with its conserved first and last residue. Fields, in order: J gene, D gene, clone size, V gene, CDR3 DNA, CDR3 protein. D genes are given only for firm matches. Rows may omit the clone size; those that give it use once, few, many or a size class.

j_call: TRBJ2-5
d_call: -
clone_size: -
v_call: TRBV11-2
cdr3_nt: TGTGCCAGCAGCTTAGATGGGGCACCCTTGGAGACCCAGTACTTC
cdr3_aa: CASSLDGAPLETQYF

j_call: TRBJ1-1
d_call: -
clone_size: -
v_call: TRBV5-1
cdr3_nt: TGCGCCAGCAGCTTGGCTGGACCTCCTTATGAAGCTTTCTTT
cdr3_aa: CASSLAGPPYEAFF

j_call: TRBJ2-1
d_call: TRBD2
clone_size: -
v_call: TRBV3-1/TRBV3-2
cdr3_nt: TGTGCCAGCAGCCCCAGACTAGCGGGGGAGGTCGGCGGCAATGAGCAGTTCTTC
cdr3_aa: CASSPRLAGEVGGNEQFF

j_call: TRBJ2-3
d_call: -
clone_size: -
v_call: TRBV27
cdr3_nt: TGTGCCAGCAGCCACAGGGTGGCGATCACAGATACGCAGTATTTT
cdr3_aa: CASSHRVAITDTQYF

j_call: TRBJ1-1
d_call: -
clone_size: few
v_call: TRBV6-4
cdr3_nt: TGTGCCAGCAGGAGAGGGGCGGAAGGTACTGAAGCTTTCTTT
cdr3_aa: CASRRGAEGTEAFF

j_call: TRBJ1-2
d_call: -
clone_size: -
v_call: TRBV18
cdr3_nt: TGTGCCAGCTCACCGTCGGGGGGACTCGCTAACTATGGCTACACCTTC
cdr3_aa: CASSPSGGLANYGYTF

j_call: TRBJ2-5
d_call: TRBD1
clone_size: few
v_call: TRBV4-1
cdr3_nt: TGCGCCAGCAGCCTCCCCCGGACAGGGAACCAAGAGACCCAGTACTTC
cdr3_aa: CASSLPRTGNQETQYF

j_call: TRBJ1-1
d_call: -
clone_size: -
v_call: TRBV24-1
cdr3_nt: TGTGCCACCAGTGACCAGGGTCGGCGCGCTTTCTTT
cdr3_aa: CATSDQGRRAFF

j_call: TRBJ1-1
d_call: -
clone_size: -
v_call: TRBV7-2
cdr3_nt: TGTGCCAGCAGCTTAGACCAGAACACTGAAGCTTTCTTT
cdr3_aa: CASSLDQNTEAFF

j_call: TRBJ1-4
d_call: -
clone_size: once
v_call: TRBV30
cdr3_nt: TGTGCCTGGTCCGGGGGCGTGGGTGAAAAACTGTTTTTT
cdr3_aa: CAWSGGVGEKLFF

j_call: TRBJ2-3
d_call: -
clone_size: -
v_call: TRBV11-2
cdr3_nt: TGTGCCAGCAGCTTTTTGCAGGGCACAGATACGCAGTATTTT
cdr3_aa: CASSFLQGTDTQYF

j_call: TRBJ2-5
d_call: -
clone_size: -
v_call: TRBV30
cdr3_nt: TGTGCCTGGAATACCTTCTTGGGAGAGACCCAGTACTTC
cdr3_aa: CAWNTFLGETQYF

j_call: TRBJ2-1
d_call: -
clone_size: -
v_call: TRBV7-9
cdr3_nt: TGTGCCAGCAGACCCGGACAAGGGGCTCTAAATGAGCAGTTCTTC
cdr3_aa: CASRPGQGALNEQFF

j_call: TRBJ1-1
d_call: -
clone_size: -
v_call: TRBV5-6
cdr3_nt: TGTGCCAGCAGCTCCGGCGGGACTGAAGCTTTCTTT
cdr3_aa: CASSSGGTEAFF

j_call: TRBJ2-3
d_call: -
clone_size: -
v_call: TRBV27
cdr3_nt: TGTGCCAGCAGACTCCGGGACTTCTATAGCACAGATACGCAGTATTTT
cdr3_aa: CASRLRDFYSTDTQYF

j_call: TRBJ1-6
d_call: TRBD1
clone_size: -
v_call: TRBV6-1
cdr3_nt: TGTGCCAGCAGTGAAGCAAGGACAGGGCGTTCACCCCTCCACTTT
cdr3_aa: CASSEARTGRSPLHF

j_call: TRBJ2-2
d_call: TRBD1
clone_size: -
v_call: TRBV3-1/TRBV3-2
cdr3_nt: TGTGCCAGCAGCCCCGCCAGGGGGCGCACCGGGGAGCTGTTTTTT
cdr3_aa: CASSPARGRTGELFF

j_call: TRBJ1-2
d_call: -
clone_size: once
v_call: TRBV12-3/TRBV12-4
cdr3_nt: TGTGCCAGCAGTGTAGGGCCCTATGGCTACACCTTC
cdr3_aa: CASSVGPYGYTF

j_call: TRBJ1-2
d_call: TRBD1
clone_size: -
v_call: TRBV24-1
cdr3_nt: TGTGCCACCAGTGATTCCGACAGGGGGCGAGGTGGCTACACCTTC
cdr3_aa: CATSDSDRGRGGYTF

j_call: TRBJ1-1
d_call: -
clone_size: -
v_call: TRBV6-5
cdr3_nt: TGTGCCAGCAGGCCAGGCGCCTACTTTGAAGCTTTCTTT
cdr3_aa: CASRPGAYFEAFF

j_call: TRBJ2-5
d_call: TRBD2
clone_size: -
v_call: TRBV25-1
cdr3_nt: TGTGCCAGCAGTGAATGGCGGGGGGGGCATGAGACCCAGTACTTC
cdr3_aa: CASSEWRGGHETQYF

j_call: TRBJ2-1
d_call: -
clone_size: once
v_call: TRBV7-9
cdr3_nt: TGTGCCAGCAGCTTATCCCTTCGGGGGGCCGACTACAATGAGCAGTTCTTC
cdr3_aa: CASSLSLRGADYNEQFF

j_call: TRBJ1-1
d_call: -
clone_size: -
v_call: TRBV30
cdr3_nt: TGTGCCTTGGGACGACTGGGCGCTGAAGCTTTCTTT
cdr3_aa: CALGRLGAEAFF

j_call: TRBJ2-5
d_call: -
clone_size: -
v_call: TRBV29-1
cdr3_nt: TGCAGCGTTGAACCAGGGGCCGAGACCCAGTACTTC
cdr3_aa: CSVEPGAETQYF

j_call: TRBJ1-1
d_call: -
clone_size: -
v_call: TRBV5-6
cdr3_nt: TGTGCCAGCAGCTTGGCAGGGCAGGGCGTTCTACTGAACACTGAAGCTTTCTTT
cdr3_aa: CASSLAGQGVLLNTEAFF

j_call: TRBJ1-2
d_call: TRBD1
clone_size: -
v_call: TRBV5-1
cdr3_nt: TGCGCCAGCAGCACCGGACAGGGTGGTGACGGCTACACCTTC
cdr3_aa: CASSTGQGGDGYTF

j_call: TRBJ1-2
d_call: -
clone_size: -
v_call: TRBV18
cdr3_nt: TGTGCCAGCTCACCGCCGCACCTCCCGGGTGGCTACACCTTC
cdr3_aa: CASSPPHLPGGYTF

j_call: TRBJ2-1
d_call: -
clone_size: -
v_call: TRBV24-1
cdr3_nt: TGTGCCACCAGTGATTCCGAGGCGATGAATCGCAATGAGCAGTTCTTC
cdr3_aa: CATSDSEAMNRNEQFF

j_call: TRBJ1-1
d_call: TRBD1
clone_size: once
v_call: TRBV12-3/TRBV12-4
cdr3_nt: TGTGCCAGCTACAGGGGGGACTACACTGAAGCTTTCTTT
cdr3_aa: CASYRGDYTEAFF

j_call: TRBJ2-1
d_call: TRBD1
clone_size: once
v_call: TRBV15
cdr3_nt: TGTGCCACCAGCAAACGGGACAGGGGTCTCTCCTACAATGAGCAGTTCTTC
cdr3_aa: CATSKRDRGLSYNEQFF

j_call: TRBJ2-7
d_call: -
clone_size: few
v_call: TRBV4-1
cdr3_nt: TGCGCCAGCAGCCGGACGGACCTCCCCTACGAGCAGTACTTC
cdr3_aa: CASSRTDLPYEQYF

j_call: TRBJ1-5
d_call: TRBD1
clone_size: few
v_call: TRBV4-1
cdr3_nt: TGCGCCAGCAGCCAGCCGGGACAGATCAATCAGCCCCAGCATTTT
cdr3_aa: CASSQPGQINQPQHF

j_call: TRBJ2-1
d_call: -
clone_size: -
v_call: TRBV5-4
cdr3_nt: TGTGCCACCCTACAACAGACCACCTACAATGAGCAGTTCTTC
cdr3_aa: CATLQQTTYNEQFF

j_call: TRBJ2-3
d_call: TRBD2
clone_size: -
v_call: TRBV7-9
cdr3_nt: TGTGCCAGCAGTCCTAGCGGGGGCGCAGATACGCAGTATTTT
cdr3_aa: CASSPSGGADTQYF

j_call: TRBJ1-4
d_call: -
clone_size: -
v_call: TRBV5-1
cdr3_nt: TGCGCCAGCAGCGAAGGACAGAATGAAAAACTGTTTTTT
cdr3_aa: CASSEGQNEKLFF